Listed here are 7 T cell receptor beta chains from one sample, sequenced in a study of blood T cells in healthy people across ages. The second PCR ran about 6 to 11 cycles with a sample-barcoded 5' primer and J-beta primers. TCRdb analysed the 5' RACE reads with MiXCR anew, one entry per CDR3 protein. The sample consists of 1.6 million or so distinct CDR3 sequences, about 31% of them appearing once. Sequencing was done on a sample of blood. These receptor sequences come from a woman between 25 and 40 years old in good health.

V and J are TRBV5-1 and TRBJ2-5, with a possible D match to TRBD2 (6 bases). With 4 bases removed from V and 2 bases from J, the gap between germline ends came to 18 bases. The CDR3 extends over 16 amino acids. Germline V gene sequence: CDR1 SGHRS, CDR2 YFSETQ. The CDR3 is CASSPVADATQETQYF. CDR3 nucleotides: TGCGCCAGCAGCCCAGTAGCGGACGCCACACAAGAGACCCAGTACTTC. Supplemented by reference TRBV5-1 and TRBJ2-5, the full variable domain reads KAGVTQTPRYLIKTRGQQVTLSCSPISGHRSVSWYQQTPGQGLQFLFEYFSETQRNKGNFPGRFSGRQFSNSRSEMNVSTLELGDSALYLCASSPVADATQETQYFGPGTRLLVL.

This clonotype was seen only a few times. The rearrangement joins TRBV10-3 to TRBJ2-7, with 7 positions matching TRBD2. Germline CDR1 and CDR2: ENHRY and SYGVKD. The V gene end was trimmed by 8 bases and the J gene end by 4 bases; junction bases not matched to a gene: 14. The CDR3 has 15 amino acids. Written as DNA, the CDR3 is TGTGCCATCCTTTCTCGGAGCGGGGAACCATACGAGCAGTACTTC. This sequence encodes CAILSRSGEPYEQYF.

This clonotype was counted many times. CDR3 DNA: TGCGCCAGCAGCCCCTTTGATTTATCTCCAGAGACCCAGTACTTC. It yields the protein CASSPFDLSPETQYF. This sequence joins TRBV4-1 and TRBJ2-5; D not resolved. The CDR3 runs 15 residues. Germline values: CDR1 MGHRA, CDR2 YSYEKL. V was shortened by 4 bases and J by 4 bases, with 16 bases between the two germline ends.

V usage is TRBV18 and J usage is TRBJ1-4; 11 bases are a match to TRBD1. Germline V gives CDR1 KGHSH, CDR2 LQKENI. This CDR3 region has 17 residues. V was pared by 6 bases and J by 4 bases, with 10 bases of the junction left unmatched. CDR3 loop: CASSPGTGGTRNEKLFF. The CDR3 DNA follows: TGTGCCAGCTCCCCTGGGACAGGGGGGACCCGTAATGAAAAACTGTTTTTT.

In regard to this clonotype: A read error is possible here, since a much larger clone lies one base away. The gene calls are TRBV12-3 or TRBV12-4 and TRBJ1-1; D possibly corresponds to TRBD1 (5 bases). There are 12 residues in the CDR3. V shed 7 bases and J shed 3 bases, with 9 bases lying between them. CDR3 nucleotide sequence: TGTGCCAGCATCGTAGGGGACACTGAAGCTTTCTTT. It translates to CASIVGDTEAFF.

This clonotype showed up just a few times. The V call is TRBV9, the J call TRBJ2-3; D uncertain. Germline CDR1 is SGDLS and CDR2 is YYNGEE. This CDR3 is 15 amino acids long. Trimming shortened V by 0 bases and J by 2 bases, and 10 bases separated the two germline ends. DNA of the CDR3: TGTGCCAGCAGCGTAGGTGGCCATAACACAGATACGCAGTATTTT. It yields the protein CASSVGGHNTDTQYF. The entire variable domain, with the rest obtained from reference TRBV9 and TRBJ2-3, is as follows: DSGVTQTPKHLITATGQRVTLRCSPRSGDLSVYWYQQSLDQGLQFLIQYYNGEERAKGNILERFSAQQFPDLHSELNLSSLELGDSALYFCASSVGGHNTDTQYFGPGTRLTVL.

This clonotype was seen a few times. The DNA of the CDR3 is TGCGCCAGCAGCATTGGAGCTACAGGGACTGGGGCCAACGTCCTGACTTTC. This encodes CASSIGATGTGANVLTF. The chain couples TRBV5-1 to TRBJ2-6; TRBD1 might be the D (6 bases). This CDR3 is built from 17 residues. The germline V and J ends were trimmed by 4 bases and 2 bases, with 16 bases remaining between them. In germline, CDR1 is SGHRS, CDR2 YFSETQ.